These 2 T cell receptor beta chains share one sample of origin, sequenced in a study of blood T cell repertoires in COVID-19 (dated by TCRdb to the early 2020s). Libraries were built with the immunoSEQ multiplex PCR assay. TCRdb obtained this table from immuneACCESS and retained in-frame rearrangements with V and J assigned. These tables miss some clones; where compared with another copy, unresolved V genes account for less than half of the shortfall, and the remainder is unexplained. This sample comprises some 200,000 clones, about four fifths of them detected only once. In total, the top ten clones hold 11% of the sample. The specimen sequenced was peripheral blood. The receptors stem from a woman aged 40 to 50 with COVID-19, enrolled during active disease.

V gene TRBV7-6 combines with J gene TRBJ2-5, with TRBD1 matching over 9 bases. In germline, CDR1 is SGHVS, CDR2 FNYEAQ. The CDR3 sequence is 14 residues long. V dropped 4 bases and J dropped 2; count of bases not matched to a gene: 2. The DNA of the CDR3 is TGTGCCAGCAGCTGGGGACAGGGACAAGAGACCCAGTACTTC. This sequence encodes CASSWGQGQETQYF.

The chain combines TRBV4-1 with TRBJ2-1; TRBD2 agrees at 8 bases. Germline V lookup: CDR1 MGHRA, CDR2 YSYEKL. With V trimmed by 0 bases and J by 3 bases, 4 bases remained unmatched. The length of the CDR3 is 16 residues. The DNA for the CDR3 is TGCGCCAGCAGCCAAGAAACTAGCGGTTACTACAATGAGCAGTTCTTC. Translation gives CASSQETSGYYNEQFF.